In this sample, the clone carrying this TCR beta chain turned up many times. What it binds is unknown. The source of the sample is a study of neurological immune-mediated disorders. Broader study findings: The absence of shared CDR3 amino acid sequences among expanded clones across subjects suggests private repertoires in all groups.

5'RACE with 10-nucleotide random UMIs generated the cDNA. TCRdb re-called the 5' RACE reads through MiXCR, storing one row per CDR3 protein. In the table there are some 50,000 distinct CDR3 sequences, approximately 15% of which are singletons. The CDR3 consists of 16 residues. Trimming removed 3 bases from V and 3 bases from J; junction bases left unmatched: 6. 2 million unsorted PBMCs were stored in RNAlater at -80 °C before RNA extraction. Material for sequencing was PBMCs. The sequence was obtained from a man aged 55 to 69 in good health. V gene TRBV12-3 or TRBV12-4 combines with J gene TRBJ2-2, with 8 bases lining up with TRBD2. CDR3 sequence reads: CASSFRREGDTGELFF. In DNA form, the CDR3 reads TGTGCCAGCAGTTTTCGACGGGAGGGGGACACCGGGGAGCTGTTTTTT.